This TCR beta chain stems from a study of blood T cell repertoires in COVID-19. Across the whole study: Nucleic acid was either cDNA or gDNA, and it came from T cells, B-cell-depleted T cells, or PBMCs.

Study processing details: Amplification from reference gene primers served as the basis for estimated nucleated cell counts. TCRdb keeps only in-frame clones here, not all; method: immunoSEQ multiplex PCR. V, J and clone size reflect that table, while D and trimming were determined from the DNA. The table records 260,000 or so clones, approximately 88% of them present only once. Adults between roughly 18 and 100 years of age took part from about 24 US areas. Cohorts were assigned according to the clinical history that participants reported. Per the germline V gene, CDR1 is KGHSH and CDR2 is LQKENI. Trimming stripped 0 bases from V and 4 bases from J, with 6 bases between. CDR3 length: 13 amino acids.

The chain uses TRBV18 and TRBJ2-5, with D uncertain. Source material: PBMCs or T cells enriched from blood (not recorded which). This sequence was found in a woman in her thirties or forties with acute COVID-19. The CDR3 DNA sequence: TGTGCCAGCTCACCACCATATGTAGAGACCCAGTACTTC. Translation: CASSPPYVETQYF.